This T cell receptor beta chain was found in a study of T-cell reconstitution after alpha-beta-depleted transplantation in children. There are a few counts of this clonotype. Unique molecular identifiers were incorporated during preparation of the TCRbeta library. TCRdb re-called the PCR reads with MiXCR, one entry per CDR3 protein. The table has 500,000 to 600,000 distinct CDR3 sequences, 18% seen once. The receptor was isolated from a human donor who donated a stem cell graft to a child with acute lymphoblastic leukemia. The sample consisted of PBMCs from the stem cell graft donor, taken from the stem cell graft.

For the CDR3, the DNA is TGCGCCAGCAGCCCCGTGGAGTACAATGAGCAGTTCTTC. The encoded protein is CASSPVEYNEQFF. The chain uses TRBV4-1 and TRBJ2-1; D gene uncertain. Per germline, CDR1 MGHRA and CDR2 YSYEKL. This CDR3 region has 13 residues. V lost 4 bases and J 4 bases, leaving 8 bases between the germline ends.